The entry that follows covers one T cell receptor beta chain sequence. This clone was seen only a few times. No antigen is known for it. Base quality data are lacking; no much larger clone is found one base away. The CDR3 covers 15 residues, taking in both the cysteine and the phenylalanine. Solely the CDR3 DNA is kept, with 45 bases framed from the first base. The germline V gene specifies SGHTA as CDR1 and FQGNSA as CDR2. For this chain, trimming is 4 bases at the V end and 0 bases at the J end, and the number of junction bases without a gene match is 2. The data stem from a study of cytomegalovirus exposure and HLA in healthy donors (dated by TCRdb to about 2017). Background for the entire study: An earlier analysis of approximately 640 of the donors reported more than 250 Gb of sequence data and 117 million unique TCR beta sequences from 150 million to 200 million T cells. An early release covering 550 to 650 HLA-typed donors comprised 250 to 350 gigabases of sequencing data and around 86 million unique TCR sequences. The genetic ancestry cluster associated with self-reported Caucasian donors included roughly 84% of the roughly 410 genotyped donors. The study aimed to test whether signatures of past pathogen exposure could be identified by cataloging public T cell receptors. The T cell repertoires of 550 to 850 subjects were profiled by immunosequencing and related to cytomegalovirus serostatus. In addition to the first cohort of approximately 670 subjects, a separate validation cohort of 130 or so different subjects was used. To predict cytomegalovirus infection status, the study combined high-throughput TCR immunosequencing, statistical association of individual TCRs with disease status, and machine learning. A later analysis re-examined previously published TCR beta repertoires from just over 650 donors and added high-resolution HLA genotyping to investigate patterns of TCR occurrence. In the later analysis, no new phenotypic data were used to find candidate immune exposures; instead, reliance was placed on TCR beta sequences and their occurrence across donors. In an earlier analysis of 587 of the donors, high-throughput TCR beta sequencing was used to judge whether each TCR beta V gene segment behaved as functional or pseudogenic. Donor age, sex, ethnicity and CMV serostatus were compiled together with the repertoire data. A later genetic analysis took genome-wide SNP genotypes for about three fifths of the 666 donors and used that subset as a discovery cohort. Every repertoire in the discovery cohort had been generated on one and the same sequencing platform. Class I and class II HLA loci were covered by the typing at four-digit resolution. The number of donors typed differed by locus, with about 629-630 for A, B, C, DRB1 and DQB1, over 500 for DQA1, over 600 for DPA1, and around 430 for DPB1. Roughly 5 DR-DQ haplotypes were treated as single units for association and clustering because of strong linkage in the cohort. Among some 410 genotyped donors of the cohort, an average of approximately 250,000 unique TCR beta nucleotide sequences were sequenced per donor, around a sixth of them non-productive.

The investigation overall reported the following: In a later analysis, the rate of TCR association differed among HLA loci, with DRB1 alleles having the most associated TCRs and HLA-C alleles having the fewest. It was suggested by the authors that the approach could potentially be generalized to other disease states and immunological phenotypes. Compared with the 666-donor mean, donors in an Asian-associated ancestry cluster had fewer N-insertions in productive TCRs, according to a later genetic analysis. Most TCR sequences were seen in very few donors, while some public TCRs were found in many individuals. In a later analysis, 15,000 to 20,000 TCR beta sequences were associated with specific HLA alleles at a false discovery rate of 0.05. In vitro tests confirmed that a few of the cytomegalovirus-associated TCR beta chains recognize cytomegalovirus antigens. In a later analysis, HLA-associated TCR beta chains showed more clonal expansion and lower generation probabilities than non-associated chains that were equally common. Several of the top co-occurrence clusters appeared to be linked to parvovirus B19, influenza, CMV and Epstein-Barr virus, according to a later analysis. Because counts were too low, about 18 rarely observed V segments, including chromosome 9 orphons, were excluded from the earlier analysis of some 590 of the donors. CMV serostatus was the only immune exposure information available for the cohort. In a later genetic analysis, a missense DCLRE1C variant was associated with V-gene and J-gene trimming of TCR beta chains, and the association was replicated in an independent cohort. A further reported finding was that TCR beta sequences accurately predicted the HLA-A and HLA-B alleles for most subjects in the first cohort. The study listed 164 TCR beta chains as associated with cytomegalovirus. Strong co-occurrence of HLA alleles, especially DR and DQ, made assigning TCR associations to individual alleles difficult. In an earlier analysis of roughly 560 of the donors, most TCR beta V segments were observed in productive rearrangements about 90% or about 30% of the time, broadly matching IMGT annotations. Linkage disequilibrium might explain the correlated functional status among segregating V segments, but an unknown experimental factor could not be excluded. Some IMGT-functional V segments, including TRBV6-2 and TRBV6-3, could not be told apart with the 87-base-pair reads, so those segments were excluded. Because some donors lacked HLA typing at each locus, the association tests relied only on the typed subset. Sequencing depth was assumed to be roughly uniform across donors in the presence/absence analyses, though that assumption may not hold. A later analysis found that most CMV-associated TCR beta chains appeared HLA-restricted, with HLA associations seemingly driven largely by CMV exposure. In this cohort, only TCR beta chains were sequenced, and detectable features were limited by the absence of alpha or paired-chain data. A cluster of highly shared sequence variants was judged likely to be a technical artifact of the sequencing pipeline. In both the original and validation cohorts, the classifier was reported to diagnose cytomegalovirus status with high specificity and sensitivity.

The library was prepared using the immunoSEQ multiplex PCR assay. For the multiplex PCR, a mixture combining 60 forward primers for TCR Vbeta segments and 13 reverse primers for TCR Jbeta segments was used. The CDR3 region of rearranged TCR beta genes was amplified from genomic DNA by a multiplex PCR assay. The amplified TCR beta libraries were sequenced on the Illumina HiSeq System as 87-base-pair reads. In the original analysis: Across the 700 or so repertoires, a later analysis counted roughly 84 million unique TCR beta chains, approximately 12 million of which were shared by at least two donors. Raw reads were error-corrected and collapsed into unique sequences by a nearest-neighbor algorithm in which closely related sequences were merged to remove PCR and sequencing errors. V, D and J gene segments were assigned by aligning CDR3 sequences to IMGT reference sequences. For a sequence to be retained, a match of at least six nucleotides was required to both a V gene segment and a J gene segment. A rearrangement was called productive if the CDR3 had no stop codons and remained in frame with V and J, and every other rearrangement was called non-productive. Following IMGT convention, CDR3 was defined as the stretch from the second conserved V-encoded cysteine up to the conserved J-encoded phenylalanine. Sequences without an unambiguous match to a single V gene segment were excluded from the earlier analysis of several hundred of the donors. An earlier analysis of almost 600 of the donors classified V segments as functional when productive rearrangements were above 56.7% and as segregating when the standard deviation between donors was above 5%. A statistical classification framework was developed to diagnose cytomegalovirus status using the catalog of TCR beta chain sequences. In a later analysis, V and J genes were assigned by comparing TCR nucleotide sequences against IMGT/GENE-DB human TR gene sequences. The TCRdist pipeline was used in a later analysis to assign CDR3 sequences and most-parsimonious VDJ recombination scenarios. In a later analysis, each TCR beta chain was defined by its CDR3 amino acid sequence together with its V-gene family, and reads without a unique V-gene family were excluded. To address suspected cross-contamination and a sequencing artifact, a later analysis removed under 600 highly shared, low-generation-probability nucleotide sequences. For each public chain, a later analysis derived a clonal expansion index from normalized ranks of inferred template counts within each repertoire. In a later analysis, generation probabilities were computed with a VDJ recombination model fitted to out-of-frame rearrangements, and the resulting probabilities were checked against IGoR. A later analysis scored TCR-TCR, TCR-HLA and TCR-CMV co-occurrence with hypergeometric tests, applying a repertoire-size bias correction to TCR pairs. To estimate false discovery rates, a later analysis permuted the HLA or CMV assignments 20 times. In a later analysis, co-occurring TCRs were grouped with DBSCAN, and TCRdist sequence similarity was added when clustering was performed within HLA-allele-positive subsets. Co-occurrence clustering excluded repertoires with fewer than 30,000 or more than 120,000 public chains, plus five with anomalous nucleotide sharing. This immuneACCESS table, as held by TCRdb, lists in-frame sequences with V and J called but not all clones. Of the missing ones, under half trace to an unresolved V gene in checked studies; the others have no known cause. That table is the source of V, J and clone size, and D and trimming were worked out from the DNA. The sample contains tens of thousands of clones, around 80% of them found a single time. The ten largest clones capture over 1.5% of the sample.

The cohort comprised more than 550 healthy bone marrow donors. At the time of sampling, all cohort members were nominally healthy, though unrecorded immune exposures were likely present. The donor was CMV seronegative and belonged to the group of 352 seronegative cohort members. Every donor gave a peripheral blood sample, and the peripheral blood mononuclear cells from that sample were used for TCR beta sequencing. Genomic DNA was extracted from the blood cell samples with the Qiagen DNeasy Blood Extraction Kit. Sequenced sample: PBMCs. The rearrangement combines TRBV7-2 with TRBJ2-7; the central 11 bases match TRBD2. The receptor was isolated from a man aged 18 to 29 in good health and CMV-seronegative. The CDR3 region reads CASSWGLAVSYEQYF. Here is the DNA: TGTGCCAGCAGCTGGGGACTAGCGGTCTCCTACGAGCAGTACTTC.